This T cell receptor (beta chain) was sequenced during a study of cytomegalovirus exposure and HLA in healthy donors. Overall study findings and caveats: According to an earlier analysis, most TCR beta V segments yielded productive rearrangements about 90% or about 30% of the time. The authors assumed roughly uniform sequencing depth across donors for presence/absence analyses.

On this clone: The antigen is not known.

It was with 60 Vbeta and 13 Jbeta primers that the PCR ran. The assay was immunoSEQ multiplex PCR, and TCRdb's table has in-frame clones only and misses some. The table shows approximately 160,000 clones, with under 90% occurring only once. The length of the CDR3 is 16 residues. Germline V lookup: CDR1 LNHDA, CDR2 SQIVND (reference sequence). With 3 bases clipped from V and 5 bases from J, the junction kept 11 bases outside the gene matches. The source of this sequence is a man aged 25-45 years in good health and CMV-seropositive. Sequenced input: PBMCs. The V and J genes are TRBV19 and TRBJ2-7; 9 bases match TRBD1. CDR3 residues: CASSMAWTGDGNEQYF. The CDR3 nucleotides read TGTGCCAGTAGTATGGCTTGGACAGGGGACGGGAACGAGCAGTACTTC.